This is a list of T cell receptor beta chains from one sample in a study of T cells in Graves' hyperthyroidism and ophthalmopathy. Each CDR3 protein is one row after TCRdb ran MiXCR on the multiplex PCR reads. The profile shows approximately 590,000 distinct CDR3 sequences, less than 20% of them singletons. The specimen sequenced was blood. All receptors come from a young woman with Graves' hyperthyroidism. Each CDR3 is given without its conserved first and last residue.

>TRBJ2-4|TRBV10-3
AISESVSGGDKNIQY
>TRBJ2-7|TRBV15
ATGRSRDSYEQY
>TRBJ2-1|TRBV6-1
ASSLDRLGNEQF
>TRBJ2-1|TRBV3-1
ASSQDSALGYNEQF
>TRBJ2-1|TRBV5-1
ASSFGGEYEQF
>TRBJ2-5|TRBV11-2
ASSLGLADLGISETQY
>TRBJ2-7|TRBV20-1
SARTPGTSVNEQY
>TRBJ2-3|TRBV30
AAETSGISKGDTQY
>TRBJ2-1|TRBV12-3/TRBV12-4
ASSFSGAYNEQF
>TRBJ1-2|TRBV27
ASRRTVDPYGYT
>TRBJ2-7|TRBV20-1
SARESGRGYEQY
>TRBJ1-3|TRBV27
ASVGGAYGNTIY
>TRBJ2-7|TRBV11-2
ASSLTTGLYEQY
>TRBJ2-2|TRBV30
ALPGQGNPGELF
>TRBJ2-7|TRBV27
ASRHEISSYEQY
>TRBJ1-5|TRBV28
ASSPRAGLDQPQH
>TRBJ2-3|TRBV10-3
AISDPPLAGVPDTQY
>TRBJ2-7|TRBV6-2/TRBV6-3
ASRDRTGTYEQY
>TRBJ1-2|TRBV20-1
SARDRRGVVYGYA
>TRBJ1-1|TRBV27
ASSLLYSQNTEAF
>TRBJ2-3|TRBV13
ASSSSLVGGTSTDTQY
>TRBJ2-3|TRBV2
ASRSSGSADTQY
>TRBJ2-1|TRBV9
ASSVDFAGDYEQF
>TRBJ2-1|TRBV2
ASSERAGPYNEQF
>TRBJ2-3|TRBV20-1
SGSAAGDTQY
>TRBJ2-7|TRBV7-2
ASSLVLGLPEAYEQY
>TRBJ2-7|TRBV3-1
ASSYLSSGISYEQY
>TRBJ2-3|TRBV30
AWSRQGGETDTQY
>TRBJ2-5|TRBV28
ASSLIGLETQY
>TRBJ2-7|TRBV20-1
SARGLAGVSALEQY
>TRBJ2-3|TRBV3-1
ASSQSGPNTQY
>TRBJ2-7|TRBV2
ASSEDLAYEQY
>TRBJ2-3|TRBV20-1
SASDKGTDTQY
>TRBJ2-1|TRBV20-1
SARDSGGGRVSEQF
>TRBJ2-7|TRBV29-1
SVLRGEDSYEQY